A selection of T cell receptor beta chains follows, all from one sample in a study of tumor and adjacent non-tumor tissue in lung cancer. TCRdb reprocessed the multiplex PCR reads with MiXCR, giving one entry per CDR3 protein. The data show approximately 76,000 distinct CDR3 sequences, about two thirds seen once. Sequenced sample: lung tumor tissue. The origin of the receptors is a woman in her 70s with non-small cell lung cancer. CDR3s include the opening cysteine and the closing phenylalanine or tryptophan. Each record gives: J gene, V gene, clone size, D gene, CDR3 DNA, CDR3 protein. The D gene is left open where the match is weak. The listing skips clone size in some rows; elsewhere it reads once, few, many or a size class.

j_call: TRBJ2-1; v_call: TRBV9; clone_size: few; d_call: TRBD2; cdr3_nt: TGTGCCAGCAGCCCCCGGTCAAGGGCTAGCGGGAGATCTGAGCAGTTCTTC; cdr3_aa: CASSPRSRASGRSEQFF
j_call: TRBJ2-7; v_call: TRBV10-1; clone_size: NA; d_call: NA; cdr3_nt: TGCGCCAGCAGCCGGGACCATATCTCCTACGAGCAGTACTTC; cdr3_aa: CASSRDHISYEQYF
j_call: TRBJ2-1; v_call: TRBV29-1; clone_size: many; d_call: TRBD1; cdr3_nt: TGCAGCGTTAAGGACAGGGGGACCTACAATGAGCAGTTCTTC; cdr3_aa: CSVKDRGTYNEQFF
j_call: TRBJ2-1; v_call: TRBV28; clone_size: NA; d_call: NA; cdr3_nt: TGTGCCAGCATATTGGCAGGGTCCTACAATGAGCAGTTCTTC; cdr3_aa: CASILAGSYNEQFF
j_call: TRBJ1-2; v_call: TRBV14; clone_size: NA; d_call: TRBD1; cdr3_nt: TGTGCCAGCAGCCGAGTAATACAGGGGGCGGTCGGCTACGCCTTC; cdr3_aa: CASSRVIQGAVGYAF
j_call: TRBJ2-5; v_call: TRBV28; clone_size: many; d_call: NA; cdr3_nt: TGTGCCAGCAGTCCACCTTTCCCCCAAGAGACCCAGTACTTC; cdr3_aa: CASSPPFPQETQYF
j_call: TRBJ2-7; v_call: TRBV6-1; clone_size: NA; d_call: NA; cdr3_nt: TGTGCCAGCAGTGGGAGCGCTCGCGTCCTCTACGAGCAGTACTTC; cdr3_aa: CASSGSARVLYEQYF
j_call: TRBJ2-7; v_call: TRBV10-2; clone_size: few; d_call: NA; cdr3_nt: TGCACCAGCAATGGGAGGAGCTCTTACGAGCAGTACTTC; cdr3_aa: CTSNGRSSYEQYF
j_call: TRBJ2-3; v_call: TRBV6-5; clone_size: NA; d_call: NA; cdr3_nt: TGTGTCAGCACGGCTGCCTTAGGGACAAGCGGATACACAGATACGCAGTATTTT; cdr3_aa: CVSTAALGTSGYTDTQYF
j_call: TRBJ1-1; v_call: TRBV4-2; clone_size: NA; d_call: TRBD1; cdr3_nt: TGTTCCAACAGCCAATCGGGACAGGGGTCGACTGAAGCTTTCTTT; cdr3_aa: CSNSQSGQGSTEAFF
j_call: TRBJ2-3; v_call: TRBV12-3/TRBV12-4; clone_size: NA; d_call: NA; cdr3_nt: TGTGCCAGCAGTGGGGGGGCCGGCACCATCAGCACAGATACGCAGTATTTT; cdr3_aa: CASSGGAGTISTDTQYF
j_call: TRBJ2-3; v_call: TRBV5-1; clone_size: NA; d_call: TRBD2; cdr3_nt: TGCACCAGCAGCTTGGTGACTAGCGGCCAGGGGGGAGATACGCAGTATTTT; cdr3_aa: CTSSLVTSGQGGDTQYF
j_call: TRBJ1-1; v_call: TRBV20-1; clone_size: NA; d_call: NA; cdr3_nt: TGCAGTGCTAGAACTTCGCTCCTGGGAACTGAAGCTTTCTTT; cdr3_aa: CSARTSLLGTEAFF
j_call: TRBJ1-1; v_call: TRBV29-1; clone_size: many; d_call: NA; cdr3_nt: TGCAGCGTGGGACACATGAACACTGAAGCTTTCTTT; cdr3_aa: CSVGHMNTEAFF
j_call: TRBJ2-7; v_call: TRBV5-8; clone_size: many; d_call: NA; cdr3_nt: TGTGCCACAACGGACCTGGTTTACGAGCAGTACTTC; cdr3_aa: CATTDLVYEQYF
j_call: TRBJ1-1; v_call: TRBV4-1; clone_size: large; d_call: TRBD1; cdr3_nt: TGCGCCAGCAGCCAAGACAGGGGGCGGTTGACTGAAGCTTTCTTT; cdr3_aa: CASSQDRGRLTEAFF
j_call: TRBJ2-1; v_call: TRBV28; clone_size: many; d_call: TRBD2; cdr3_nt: TGTGCCAGCAGTTTATTCGCCACTAGCGGAGGAAGGACCCAGTTCTTC; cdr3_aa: CASSLFATSGGRTQFF
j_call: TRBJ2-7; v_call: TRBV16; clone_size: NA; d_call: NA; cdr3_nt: TGTGCTAGCACCCCTGGGGGGCCGCTTGAGCAGTACTTC; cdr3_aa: CASTPGGPLEQYF
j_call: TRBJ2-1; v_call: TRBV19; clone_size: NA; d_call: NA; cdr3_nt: TGTGCCAGTAGTCCCCACCTCTCGATAAGCTCCTACAATGAGCAGTTCTTC; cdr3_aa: CASSPHLSISSYNEQFF
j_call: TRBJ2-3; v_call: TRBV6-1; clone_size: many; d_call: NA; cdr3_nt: TGTGCCAGCAGGGACTTGGGTACGCAGTATTTT; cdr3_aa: CASRDLGTQYF
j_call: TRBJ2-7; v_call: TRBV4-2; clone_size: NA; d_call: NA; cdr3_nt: TGTGACAGCAGCCAAGACTTTCCAACATCAACCTCCTACGAGCAGTACTTC; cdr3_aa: CDSSQDFPTSTSYEQYF
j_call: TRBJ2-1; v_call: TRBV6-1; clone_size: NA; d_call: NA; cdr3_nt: TGTGCCAGTGGTGAACCCAATGAGCAGTTCTTC; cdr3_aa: CASGEPNEQFF
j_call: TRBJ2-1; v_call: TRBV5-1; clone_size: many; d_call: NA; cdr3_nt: TGCGCCAGCAGCTCTAACCCAGGGGCCTCCTACAATGAGCAGTTCTTC; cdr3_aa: CASSSNPGASYNEQFF
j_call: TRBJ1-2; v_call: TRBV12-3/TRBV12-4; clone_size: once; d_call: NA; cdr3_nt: TGTGCCAGCAGTTCGTCTTACTATGGCTACACCTTC; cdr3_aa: CASSSSYYGYTF